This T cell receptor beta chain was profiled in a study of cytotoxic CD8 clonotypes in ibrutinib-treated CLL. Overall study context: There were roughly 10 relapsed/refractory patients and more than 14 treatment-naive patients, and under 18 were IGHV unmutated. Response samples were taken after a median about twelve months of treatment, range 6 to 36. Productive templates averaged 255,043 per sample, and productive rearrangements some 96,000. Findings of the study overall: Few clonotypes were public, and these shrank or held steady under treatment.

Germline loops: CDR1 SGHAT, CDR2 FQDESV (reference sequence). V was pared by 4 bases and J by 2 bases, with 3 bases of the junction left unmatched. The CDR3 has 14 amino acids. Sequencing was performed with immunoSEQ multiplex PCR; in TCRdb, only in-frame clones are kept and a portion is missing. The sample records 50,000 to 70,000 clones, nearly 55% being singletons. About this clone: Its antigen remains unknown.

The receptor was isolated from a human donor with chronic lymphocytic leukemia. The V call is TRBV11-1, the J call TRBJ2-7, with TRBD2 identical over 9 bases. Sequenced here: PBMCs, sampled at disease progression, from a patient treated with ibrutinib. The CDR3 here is CASSSSGRPYEQYF. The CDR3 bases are TGTGCCAGCAGCTCAAGCGGGAGGCCCTACGAGCAGTACTTC.